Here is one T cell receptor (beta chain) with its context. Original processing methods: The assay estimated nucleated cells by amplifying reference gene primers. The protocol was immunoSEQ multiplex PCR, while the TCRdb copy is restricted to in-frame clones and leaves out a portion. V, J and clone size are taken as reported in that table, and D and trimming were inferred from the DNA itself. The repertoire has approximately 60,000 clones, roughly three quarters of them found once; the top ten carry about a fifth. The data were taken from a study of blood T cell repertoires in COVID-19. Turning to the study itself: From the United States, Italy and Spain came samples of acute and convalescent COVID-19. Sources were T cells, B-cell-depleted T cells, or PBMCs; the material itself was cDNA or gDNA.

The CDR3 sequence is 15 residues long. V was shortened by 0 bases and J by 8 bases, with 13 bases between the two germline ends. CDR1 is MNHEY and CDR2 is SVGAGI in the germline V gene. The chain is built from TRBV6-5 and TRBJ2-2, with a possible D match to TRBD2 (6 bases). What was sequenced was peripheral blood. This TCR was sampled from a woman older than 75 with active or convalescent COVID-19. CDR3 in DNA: TGTGCCAGCAGTTACTCGTGGGACTCAGTGGGGGAGCTGTTTTTT. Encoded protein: CASSYSWDSVGELFF.